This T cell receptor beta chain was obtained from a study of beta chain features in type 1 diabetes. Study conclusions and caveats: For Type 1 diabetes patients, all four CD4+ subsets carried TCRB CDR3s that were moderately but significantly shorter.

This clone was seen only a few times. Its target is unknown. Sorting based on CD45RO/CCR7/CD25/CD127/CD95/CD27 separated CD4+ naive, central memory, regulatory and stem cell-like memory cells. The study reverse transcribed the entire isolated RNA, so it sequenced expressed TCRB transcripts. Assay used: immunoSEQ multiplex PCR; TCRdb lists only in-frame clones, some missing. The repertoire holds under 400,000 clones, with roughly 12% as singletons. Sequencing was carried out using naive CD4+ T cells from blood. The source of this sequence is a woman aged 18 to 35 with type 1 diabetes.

This CDR3 reads CASRAAGTHIETQYF. The CDR3 DNA is TGTGCCAGTAGGGCAGCCGGGACTCACATAGAGACCCAGTACTTC. V and J are TRBV19 and TRBJ2-5; a weak D match, TRBD2 (6 bases). V lost 6 bases and J lost 4, with 18 bases in between. This CDR3 spans 15 amino acids. CDR1 and CDR2 from the germline V gene are LNHDA and SQIVND (reference sequence).